What follows are 25 T cell receptor beta chains derived from one specimen sequenced in a study of cytomegalovirus exposure and HLA in healthy donors. Primers: 60 Vbeta forward and 13 Jbeta reverse. The method was immunoSEQ multiplex PCR; TCRdb's version includes in-frame clones alone and lacks a portion of them. The repertoire holds some 180,000 clones, with 65% to 85% as singletons. Source material: PBMCs. These receptors were taken from a man between 35 and 55 years old in good health and CMV-seropositive.

For this clone: A read error may account for a junction end that differs from germline. The rearrangement links TRBV7-2 to TRBJ2-5, with D maybe TRBD1 (6 bases). The CDR3 is 12 amino acids. Germline V gene sequence: CDR1 SGHTA, CDR2 FQGNSA. The DNA for the CDR3 is TGTGCCAGCAGCTTGGGACAAGGGACCCAGTACTTC. Amino acid sequence: CASSLGQGTQYF.

The CDR3 DNA sequence: TGTGCCACCCAGACAGGGACGGGATATGGCTACACCTTC. As protein: CATQTGTGYGYTF. This sequence joins TRBV6-1 and TRBJ1-2; TRBD1 matches 7 bases. The germline gives CDR1 MNHNS, CDR2 SASEGT. This CDR3 contains 13 residues. V lost 10 bases to trimming and J lost 5 bases; unmatched junction nucleotides: 10.

The table lists this clone with a few counts. The J gene is TRBJ2-7, the V gene TRBV18; TRBD2 matches 9 bases. V shed 1 base and J 5 bases; nucleotides not matched to a gene: 6. The CDR3 sequence is 15 residues long. From germline, CDR1 is KGHSH and CDR2 LQKENI. The CDR3 DNA reads TGTGCCAGCTCACCACTTGGGACTAGCCCCCACGAGCAGTACTTC. Translation: CASSPLGTSPHEQYF.

CDR3 residues: CASSFYGGNTGGSYNEQFF. The DNA of the CDR3 is TGTGCCAGCAGCTTTTACGGGGGGAATACGGGGGGCTCCTACAATGAGCAGTTCTTC. J is TRBJ2-1 and V is TRBV11-3, with TRBD2 identical over 7 bases. The CDR3 spans 19 residues. The V gene's germline CDR1 is SGHNT and CDR2 YENEEA. The J segment lost 0 bases and the V segment lost 3 bases, leaving 14 bases of the junction unmatched.

The chain has TRBV5-4 and TRBJ2-5; 10 bases agree with TRBD2. J was trimmed by 4 bases and V by 0 bases; bases with no gene match: 3. This CDR3 has 15 amino acids. Germline lookup yields CDR1 SGHNT and CDR2 YYREEE (reference sequence). CDR3 bases: TGTGCCAGCAGCTTGGCTAGCGGGAGTGGAGAGACCCAGTACTTC. Translation: CASSLASGSGETQYF.

A few counts support this clone. The chain links TRBV11-2 to TRBJ2-7, with 7 bases fitting TRBD2. V lost 3 bases to trimming and J lost 8 bases; unmatched junction nucleotides: 10. The CDR3 length is 14 residues. The germline gives CDR1 SGHAT, CDR2 FQNNGV. DNA for the CDR3: TGTGCCAGCAGCTTGAAACGTCAGAGCGGGAAGCAGTACTTC. As protein: CASSLKRQSGKQYF. The complete variable domain, with remaining parts taken from reference TRBV11-2 and TRBJ2-7, reads EAGVAQSPRYKIIEKRQSVAFWCNPISGHATLYWYQQILGQGPKLLIQFQNNGVVDDSQLPKDRFSAERLKGVDSTLKIQPAKLEDSAVYLCASSLKRQSGKQYFGPGTRLTVT.

The V call is TRBV5-8, the J call TRBJ2-3; 9 bases agree with TRBD1. CDR3 length equals 17 residues. Losses at the gene ends were 0 bases for V and 0 bases for J; bases not matched to a gene: 5. Germline CDR1 SGHTS, CDR2 YDEGEE. The chain's CDR3 is CASSLGMTGGSTDTQYF. The CDR3 DNA sequence: TGTGCCAGCAGCTTGGGGATGACAGGGGGGAGCACAGATACGCAGTATTTT.

This clone was observed a handful of times. The chain joins TRBV27 to TRBJ1-1; TRBD1 matches at 7 bases. This CDR3 has 13 amino acids. Germline assignment: CDR1 MNHEY and CDR2 SMNVEV (reference sequence). V shed 5 bases and J 11 bases; nucleotides not matched to a gene: 11. CDR3: CASSPTTGRWAFF. CDR3 sequence (DNA): TGTGCCAGCAGTCCAACGACAGGGAGGTGGGCTTTCTTT.

The chain recombines TRBV19 with TRBJ1-2; no firm D call. Germline V CDR1 and CDR2: LNHDA, SQIVND (reference sequence). With 3 bases removed from V and 0 bases from J, the gap between germline ends came to 8 bases. The CDR3 is made up of 14 amino acids. The CDR3 sequence: CASSMAVANYGYTF. The CDR3 nucleotides read TGTGCCAGTAGTATGGCGGTAGCTAACTATGGCTACACCTTC.

V gene TRBV7-8 combines with J gene TRBJ2-4, with 8 bases identical to TRBD2. Germline lookup yields CDR1 SGHVS and CDR2 FQNEAQ. This CDR3 spans 16 amino acids. V was pared by 5 bases and J by 0 bases, with 6 bases of the junction left unmatched. The CDR3 DNA sequence: TGTGCCAGCAGCCCTCTAGCGGGTCTAGCCAAAAACATTCAGTACTTC. This codes for CASSPLAGLAKNIQYF.

The chain's CDR3 is CATSRSTGSTDTQYF. The CDR3 DNA sequence: TGTGCCACCAGCAGATCTACGGGATCCACAGATACGCAGTATTTT. This sequence joins TRBV15 and TRBJ2-3; TRBD2 might be the D (5 bases). Per the germline V gene, CDR1 is LNHNV and CDR2 is YYDKDF (reference sequence). The V and J ends lost 2 bases and 2 bases respectively, with 11 bases between them. The CDR3 runs 15 residues.

This chain joins TRBV7-6 and TRBJ2-1, with 7 bases matching TRBD2. J was trimmed by 3 bases and V by 3 bases; bases with no gene match: 5. Germline CDR1 is SGHVS and CDR2 is FNYEAQ. The CDR3 has 15 amino acids. CDR3 DNA: TGTGCCAGCAGCTTTTCGGGGGAGGGCTACAATGAGCAGTTCTTC. Protein sequence: CASSFSGEGYNEQFF.

This clone was seen a few times. The chain carries TRBV5-1 and TRBJ2-2; D is ambiguous. The CDR3 totals 16 residues. The V end was cut by 0 bases, the J end by 4 bases, with 13 bases between. Looked up from germline, CDR1 is SGHRS and CDR2 is YFSETQ. The CDR3 region has the DNA TGCGCCAGCAGCTTGGTGGGCAGGCTACTCACCGGGGAGCTGTTTTTT. It is translated as CASSLVGRLLTGELFF.

The CDR3 is CASSPSRLAGGLNEQFF. CDR3 in DNA: TGTGCCAGTAGTCCAAGCCGACTAGCGGGAGGACTTAATGAGCAGTTCTTC. The chain recombines TRBV19 with TRBJ2-1; 13 bases are a match to TRBD2. This CDR3 region has 17 residues. V lost 5 bases to trimming and J lost 7 bases; unmatched junction nucleotides: 11. CDR1 and CDR2 from the germline V gene are LNHDA and SQIVND (reference sequence).

The chain is built from TRBV9 and TRBJ1-1; TRBD1 agrees at 7 bases. This CDR3 is 15 amino acids long. Germline V lookup: CDR1 SGDLS, CDR2 YYNGEE. V trimming: 4 bases; J trimming: 4 bases; junction bases outside the gene matches: 10. As DNA, the CDR3 is TGTGCCAGCAGCCCCCAACAGGGGTTGGGCACTGAAGCTTTCTTT. Its translation: CASSPQQGLGTEAFF.

The chain is built from TRBV11-1 and TRBJ2-3, with D unclear. V was cut by 8 bases and J by 2 bases, with 8 bases left in between. The length of the CDR3 is 12 residues. CDR1 is SGHAT and CDR2 is FQDESV in the germline V gene (reference sequence). DNA for the CDR3: TGTGCCAGCCGAGGCTACACAGATACGCAGTATTTT. Encoded protein: CASRGYTDTQYF.

This clone turned up a few times. V usage is TRBV29-1 and J usage is TRBJ1-3, with D perhaps matching TRBD1 (5 bases). Germline-derived CDR1 and CDR2 are SQVTM and ANQGSEA. Trimming removed 7 bases at V and 2 bases at J, with 15 bases between. There are 14 residues in the CDR3. This chain's CDR3 is CSAGLGAAGNTIYF. The CDR3 bases are TGCAGCGCTGGGCTTGGGGCGGCTGGAAACACCATATATTTT.

The CDR3 DNA sequence: TGTGCCAGCAGCCGGACTTCCACTAAAGAAGCTTTCTTT. It is translated as CASSRTSTKEAFF. The chain uses TRBV5-4 and TRBJ1-1; D ambiguous. The V end was cut by 4 bases, the J end by 8 bases, with 15 bases between. From germline, CDR1 is SGHNT and CDR2 YYREEE (reference sequence). The CDR3 length is 13 residues.

J is TRBJ1-4 and V is TRBV28; 8 bases line up with TRBD1. The J segment lost 8 bases and the V segment lost 5 bases, leaving 19 bases of the junction unmatched. The V gene's germline CDR1 is MDHEN and CDR2 SYDVKM. CDR3 size: 18 residues. CDR3 sequence: CASSNRHRQGLAREKLFF. CDR3 sequence (DNA): TGTGCCAGCAGTAATAGACATCGACAGGGGTTAGCGAGGGAAAAACTGTTTTTT. Full variable domain (remainder filled in from reference TRBV28 and TRBJ1-4): DVKVTQSSRYLVKRTGEKVFLECVQDMDHENMFWYRQDPGLGLRLIYFSYDVKMKEKGDIPEGYSVSREKKERFSLILESASTNQTSMYLCASSNRHRQGLAREKLFFGSGTQLSVL.

The V and J genes are TRBV28 and TRBJ2-7; 8 nucleotides agree with TRBD1. CDR1 and CDR2 from the germline V gene are MDHEN and SYDVKM. Trimming removed 3 bases from V and 0 bases from J; junction bases left unmatched: 16. The CDR3 totals 19 residues. The CDR3 sequence is CASSFPRTGFLRSSYEQYF. The CDR3 DNA is TGTGCCAGCAGTTTCCCAAGGACAGGGTTCTTACGAAGCTCCTACGAGCAGTACTTC.

This chain links TRBV6-5 with TRBJ1-1; 7 bases align to TRBD1. CDR1 and CDR2 from the germline V gene are MNHEY and SVGAGI. The V segment lost 0 bases and the J segment 6 bases; nucleotides outside the gene matches: 7. This CDR3 contains 15 residues. CDR3 DNA sequence: TGTGCCAGCAGTTACTCGGTACAGGGGATTTCTGAAGCTTTCTTT. Residues: CASSYSVQGISEAFF.

The rearrangement uses TRBV18 and TRBJ2-7; tentative D call: TRBD2 (7 bases). The CDR3 contains 14 residues. Germline CDR1 is KGHSH and CDR2 is LQKENI. Trimming removed 3 bases from V and 7 bases from J, with 16 bases in between. Here the CDR3 reads CASSPGGARIEQYF. CDR3 nucleotides: TGTGCCAGCTCACCTGGGGGGGCGCGAATTGAGCAGTACTTC.

In the case of this clone: The junction differs from germline at one of its ends, possibly a read error. The chain joins TRBV7-7 to TRBJ2-3; a possible D gene is TRBD2 (6 bases). CDR1 and CDR2 (germline): SSHAT, FNYEAQ (reference sequence). The CDR3 is 15 amino acids. CDR3 amino acids: CASSLRDGGADTQYF. CDR3 nucleotides: TGTGCTAGCAGCTTACGGGACGGAGGGGCAGATACGCAGTATTTT.

The chain recombines TRBV6-5 with TRBJ1-6, with 12 bases lining up with TRBD1. The CDR3 is 13 amino acids. The V gene's germline CDR1 is MNHEY and CDR2 SVGAGI. J lost 9 bases, V lost 7 bases, and 1 base had no gene match. The CDR3 reads CASTGQGASPLHF. The CDR3 bases are TGTGCCAGCACGGGACAGGGGGCTTCACCCCTCCACTTT.

The chain has TRBV6-1 and TRBJ1-6; 7 bases line up with TRBD1. V shed 2 bases, J shed 9 bases, and the junction held 4 bases outside the gene matches. Germline loops: CDR1 MNHNS, CDR2 SASEGT. This CDR3 has 14 amino acids. The CDR3 is CASSERGLGSPLHF. The DNA of the CDR3 is TGTGCCAGCAGTGAAAGGGGGCTGGGTTCACCCCTCCACTTT.